This T cell receptor beta chain was retrieved from a study of cytomegalovirus exposure and HLA in healthy donors. 13 Jbeta primers and 60 Vbeta primers were used for the PCR. Repertoires were generated with immunoSEQ multiplex PCR, while TCRdb's copy carries only in-frame clones and drops some. There are over 150,000 clones in the sample; roughly 83% occur only once, and approximately 8% lies in the top ten. The ends were cut back, 0 bases at V and 0 bases at J, with 7 bases in the middle. CDR1 is SGDLS, CDR2 YYNGEE, per germline. The CDR3 has 16 amino acids. Study outcomes and limitations: Later analysis revealed greater clonal expansion in HLA-associated TCR beta chains than in equally common others. The study listed approximately 170 cytomegalovirus-associated TCR beta chains.

Notes on this clone: Its cognate antigen is unknown. This same CDR3 is encoded by further DNA sequences in the sample.

Sequencing was performed on PBMCs. The J gene is TRBJ1-6, the V gene TRBV9; D ambiguous. The clonotype originates from a man aged 25-45 years in good health and CMV-seropositive. The CDR3 sequence: CASSVDGSSYNSPLHF. Here the CDR3 DNA reads TGTGCCAGCAGCGTAGATGGCAGCTCCTATAATTCACCCCTCCACTTT.